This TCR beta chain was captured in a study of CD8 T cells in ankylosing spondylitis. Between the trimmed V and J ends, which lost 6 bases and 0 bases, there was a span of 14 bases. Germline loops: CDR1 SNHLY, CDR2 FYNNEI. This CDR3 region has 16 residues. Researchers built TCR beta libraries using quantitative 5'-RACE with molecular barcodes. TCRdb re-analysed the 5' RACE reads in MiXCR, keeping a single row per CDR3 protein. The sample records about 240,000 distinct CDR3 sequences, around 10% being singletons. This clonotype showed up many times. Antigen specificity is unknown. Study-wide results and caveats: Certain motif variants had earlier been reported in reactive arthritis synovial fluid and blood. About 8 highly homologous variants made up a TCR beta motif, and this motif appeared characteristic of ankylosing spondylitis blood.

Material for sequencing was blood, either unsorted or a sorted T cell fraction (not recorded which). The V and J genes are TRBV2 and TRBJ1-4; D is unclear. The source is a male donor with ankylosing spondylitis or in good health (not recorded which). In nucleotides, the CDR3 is TGTGCCAGCAGCCCTGGTTGGAGGTCAACTAATGAAAAACTGTTTTTT. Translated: CASSPGWRSTNEKLFF.